This record looks at one T cell receptor (beta chain) sequence and its context. This record comes from a study of OX40 agonist ivuxolimab in advanced cancers. CDR3 length: 17 residues. Trimming removed 5 bases from V and 0 bases from J; junction bases left unmatched: 10. CDR1 is KGHSY and CDR2 is FQNENV in the germline V gene. The repertoire was sequenced with immunoSEQ multiplex PCR; TCRdb's copy has only in-frame clones and lacks some. Among more than 45,000 clones listed, 80% to 90% were seen once. The sequence derives from an adult with an advanced solid tumor such as melanoma, head and neck, liver or kidney cancer. V and J are TRBV16 and TRBJ2-1; 7 nucleotides match TRBD1. The sample here was CD4+ or CD8+ T cells sorted from blood, taken in a trial of the OX40 agonist ivuxolimab. The chain's CDR3 is CASSRTGDPSSYNEQFF. The CDR3 region has the DNA TGTGCCAGCAGCAGAACAGGGGACCCTAGCTCCTACAATGAGCAGTTCTTC.